This TCR beta chain was documented in a study of blood T cell repertoires in COVID-19. Study overall: COVID-19 samples, acute and convalescent, were from the United States, Italy and Spain. Sources were T cells, B-cell-depleted T cells, or PBMCs; the material itself was cDNA or gDNA.

This clone was observed a few times. As processed by the authors: Reference gene primer amplification gave nucleated cell count estimates. Some clones are missing from TCRdb's copy, which holds only in-frame ones; the method was immunoSEQ multiplex PCR. The V and J calls and the clone size are those of that table, but D and trimming were determined from the DNA. Of about 220,000 clones in the sample, approximately 84% were seen once. The germline V gene has CDR1 MNHEY and CDR2 SMNVEV (reference sequence). The CDR3 extends over 12 amino acids. Trimming stripped 3 bases from V and 5 bases from J, with 7 bases between.

V is TRBV27 and J is TRBJ2-5; a possible D gene is TRBD2 (5 bases). Sample: peripheral blood. This sequence originates from a woman aged 25 to 39 who had recovered from COVID-19. The CDR3 nucleotides read TGTGCCAGCAGTTTTACGGGGGAGACCCAGTACTTC. This codes for CASSFTGETQYF.